Reported below is one T cell receptor beta chain. Its matching antigen is unknown. This sample stems from a study of blood T cells in healthy people across ages. With V trimmed by 8 bases and J by 0 bases, 6 bases remained unmatched. CDR3 length: 14 residues. Germline lookup yields CDR1 DFQATT and CDR2 SNEGSKA (reference sequence). Overall study results and limits: Investigators viewed diversity estimates from one million T cells as underestimates, the study reported. Long-lived and aged donors differed, with more naive CD4+ cells and higher diversity in the long-lived. A strong correlation was found between TCR beta diversity and the percentage of naive T cells.

A J-beta primer mix and a sample-barcoded 5' primer were used in a second PCR of about 7 to 11 cycles. A template-switch adaptor with 12 random nucleotides tagged each cDNA molecule. TCRdb itself ran the 5' RACE reads through MiXCR, one entry per CDR3 protein. The repertoire has just under 750,000 distinct CDR3 sequences, approximately 21% of them found once; the top ten carry roughly 22%. Sequencing used blood. This chain connects TRBV20-1 to TRBJ2-3; 9 positions agree with TRBD2. The sequence was collected from a man aged 70 or older in good health. The CDR3 protein is CSFGTSRSTDTQYF. The DNA for the CDR3 is TGCAGTTTCGGGACTAGCAGGAGCACAGATACGCAGTATTTT.